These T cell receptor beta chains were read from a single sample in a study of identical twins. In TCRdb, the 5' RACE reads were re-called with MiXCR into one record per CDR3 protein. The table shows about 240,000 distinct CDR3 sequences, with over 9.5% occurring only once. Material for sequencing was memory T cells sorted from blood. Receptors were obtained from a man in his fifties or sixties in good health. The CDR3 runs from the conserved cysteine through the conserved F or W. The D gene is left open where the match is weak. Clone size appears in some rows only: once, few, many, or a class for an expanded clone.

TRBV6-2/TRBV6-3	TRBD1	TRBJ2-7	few	TGTGCCAGCAGGGGTCCGGGACAGGGGTGCTACGAGCAGTACTTC	CASRGPGQGCYEQYF
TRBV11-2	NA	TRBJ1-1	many	TGTGCCAGCAGCTTCAAACTCGACCCCGTGAACACTGAAGCTTTCTTT	CASSFKLDPVNTEAFF
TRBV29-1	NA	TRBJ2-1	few	TGCAGCGTTGAAAAAAGTGGGGGCGATGAGCAGTTCTTC	CSVEKSGGDEQFF
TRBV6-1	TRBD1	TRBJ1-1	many	TGTGCCAGCAGGCGACAGGGGGCGAGGGACACTGAAGCTTTCTTT	CASRRQGARDTEAFF
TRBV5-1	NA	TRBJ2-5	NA	TGCGCCAGCAGCTTGGTCCAGGGCTCCCAAGAGACCCAGTACTTC	CASSLVQGSQETQYF
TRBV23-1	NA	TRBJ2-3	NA	TGCGCCAGCAATGAGGGGGTGGCAGCCCATATACATACAGATACGCAGTATTTT	CASNEGVAAHIHTDTQYF
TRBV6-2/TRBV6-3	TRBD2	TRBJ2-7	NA	TGTGCCAGCGGCACGGGAGGCTCCTACGAGCAGTACTTC	CASGTGGSYEQYF
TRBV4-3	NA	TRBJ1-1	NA	TGCGTTGATACCACTGAAGCTTTCTTT	CVDTTEAFF
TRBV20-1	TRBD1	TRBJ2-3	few	TGCAGTGCTAGCCCGAGACAGGGTTCTTTTAATACGCAGTATTTT	CSASPRQGSFNTQYF
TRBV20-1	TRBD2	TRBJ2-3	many	TGCAGTGCGTTGGGAGCGGGGAGCACAGATACGCAGTATTTT	CSALGAGSTDTQYF
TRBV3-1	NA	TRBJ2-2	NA	TGTGCCAGCAGCCAACAGGGAACCGGGGAGCTGTTTTTT	CASSQQGTGELFF
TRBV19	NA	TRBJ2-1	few	TGTGCCACAATAGGCGACTACAATGAGCAGTTCTTC	CATIGDYNEQFF
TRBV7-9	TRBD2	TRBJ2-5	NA	TGTGCCAGCAGCTTACGGCGGGGGGAAGAGACCCAGTACTTC	CASSLRRGEETQYF
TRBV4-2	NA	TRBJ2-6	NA	TGTGCCAGCAGCCAAGATCAACAGTCTGGGGCCAACGTCCTGACTTTC	CASSQDQQSGANVLTF
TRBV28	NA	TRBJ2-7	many	TGTGCCAGCAGTCGAGCGACAGGACGTCCAGGATACGAGCAGTACTTC	CASSRATGRPGYEQYF
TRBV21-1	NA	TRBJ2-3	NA	TGTGCCAGCAGCCCCCCAGGTCTCAGCACAGATACGCAGTATTTT	CASSPPGLSTDTQYF
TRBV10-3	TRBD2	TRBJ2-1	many	TGTGCCATCAGTGAGTCTGCTAGCGGCAACAATGAGCAGTTCTTC	CAISESASGNNEQFF
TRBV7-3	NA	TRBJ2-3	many	TGTGCCAGCAGCCGAGGGGGTCTTAGCACAGATACGCAGTATTTT	CASSRGGLSTDTQYF
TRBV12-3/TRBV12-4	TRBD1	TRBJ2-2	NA	TGTCCCAGCAGTGAGGACAGGGGGGATAACACCGGGGAGCTGTTTTTT	CPSSEDRGDNTGELFF
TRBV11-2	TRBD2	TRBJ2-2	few	TGTGCCAGCAGCCGAAGACTAGCGGGAGCCGGCGGGGAGCTGTTTTTT	CASSRRLAGAGGELFF
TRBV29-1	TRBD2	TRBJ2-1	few	TGCAGCGTTGCACTAGCGGGGGACCATGAGCAGTTCTTC	CSVALAGDHEQFF
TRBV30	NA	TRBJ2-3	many	TGTGCCTGCGAACTTGGGCGAACCCGCACAGATACGCAGTATTTT	CACELGRTRTDTQYF
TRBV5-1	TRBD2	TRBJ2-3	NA	TGCGCCAGCAGCCTTCGAAGCGGGGGGCCCACAGATACGCAGTATTTT	CASSLRSGGPTDTQYF
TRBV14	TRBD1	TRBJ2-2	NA	TGTGCCAGCAGACGGACAGGGTTTACCGGGGAGCTGTTTTTT	CASRRTGFTGELFF
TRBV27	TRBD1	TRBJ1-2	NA	TGTGCCAGCAGCGACAGGGGAGGGTATGGCTACACCTTC	CASSDRGGYGYTF
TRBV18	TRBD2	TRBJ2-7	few	TGTGCCAGCTCAACCCTAGCGGAGTACGAGCAGTACTTC	CASSTLAEYEQYF
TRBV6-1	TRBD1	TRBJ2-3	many	TGTGCCAGCAGTAAGGACAGGGGGCGGACAGATACGCAGTATTTT	CASSKDRGRTDTQYF
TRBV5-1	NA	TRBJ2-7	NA	TGCGCCAGCAGCTTGGTCCAGGGCCCAGGGTACGAGCAGTACTTC	CASSLVQGPGYEQYF
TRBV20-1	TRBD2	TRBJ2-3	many	TGCAGTGCTAGAACCCCTCCGGGCAGCGGGGGGACAGATACGCAGTATTTT	CSARTPPGSGGTDTQYF
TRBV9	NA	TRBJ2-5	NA	TGTGCCAGCAGCGTGAGAGCATCATACCAAGAGACCCAGTACTTC	CASSVRASYQETQYF
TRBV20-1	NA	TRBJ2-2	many	TGCAGTGCTAGGGGGGGCCACGCGAACACCGGGGAGCTGTTTTTT	CSARGGHANTGELFF
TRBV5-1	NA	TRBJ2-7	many	TGCGCCAGCAGAGTGAGGGCGGGAATGACGTACGAGCAGTACTTC	CASRVRAGMTYEQYF